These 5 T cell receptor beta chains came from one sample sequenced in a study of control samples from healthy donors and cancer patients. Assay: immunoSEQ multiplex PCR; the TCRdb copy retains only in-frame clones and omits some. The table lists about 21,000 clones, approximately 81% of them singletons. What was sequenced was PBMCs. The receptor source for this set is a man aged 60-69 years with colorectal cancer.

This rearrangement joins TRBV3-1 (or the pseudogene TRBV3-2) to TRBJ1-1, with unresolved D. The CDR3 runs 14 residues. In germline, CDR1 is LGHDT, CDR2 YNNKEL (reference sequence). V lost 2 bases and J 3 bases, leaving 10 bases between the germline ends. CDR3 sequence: CASSQTSDYTEAFF. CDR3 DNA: TGTGCCAGCAGCCAAACATCGGATTACACTGAAGCTTTCTTT.

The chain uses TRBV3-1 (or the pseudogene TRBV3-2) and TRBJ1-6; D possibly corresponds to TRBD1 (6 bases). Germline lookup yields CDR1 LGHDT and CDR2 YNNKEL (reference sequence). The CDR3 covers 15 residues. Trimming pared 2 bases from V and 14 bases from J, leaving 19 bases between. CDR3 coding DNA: TGTGCCAGCAGCCAACGGGGGCAGGGTAAAATCACCCTCCACTTT. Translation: CASSQRGQGKITLHF.

Here the CDR3 reads CASSLAQGSYNEQFF. The CDR3 DNA is TGTGCCAGCAGCTTAGCGCAGGGATCCTACAATGAGCAGTTCTTC. This rearrangement joins TRBV7-2 to TRBJ2-1, with D possibly TRBD1 on 5 matching bases. This CDR3 is built from 15 residues. The V gene's germline CDR1 is SGHTA and CDR2 FQGNSA. V lost 0 bases and J 1 base, leaving 7 bases between the germline ends.

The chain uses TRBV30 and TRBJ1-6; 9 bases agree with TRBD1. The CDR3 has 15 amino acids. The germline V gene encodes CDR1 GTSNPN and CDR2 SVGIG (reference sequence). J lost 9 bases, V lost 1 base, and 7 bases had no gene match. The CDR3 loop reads CAWSAQGAKGSPLHF. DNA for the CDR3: TGTGCCTGGAGTGCACAGGGGGCAAAGGGTTCACCCCTCCACTTT.

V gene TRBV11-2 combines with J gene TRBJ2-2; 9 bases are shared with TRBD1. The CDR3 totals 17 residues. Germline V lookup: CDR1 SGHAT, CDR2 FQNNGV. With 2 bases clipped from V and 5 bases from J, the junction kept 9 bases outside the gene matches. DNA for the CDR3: TGTGCCAGCAGCTTACTCCCAACAGGGGGCATTACCGGGGAGCTGTTTTTT. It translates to CASSLLPTGGITGELFF. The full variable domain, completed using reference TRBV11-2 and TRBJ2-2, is EAGVAQSPRYKIIEKRQSVAFWCNPISGHATLYWYQQILGQGPKLLIQFQNNGVVDDSQLPKDRFSAERLKGVDSTLKIQPAKLEDSAVYLCASSLLPTGGITGELFFGEGSRLTVL.